This TCR beta chain was sequenced for a study of monozygotic twins with inflammatory bowel disease. On this clonotype: Its antigen is as yet unknown.

Researchers ran eight separate cDNA reactions for each sample. Both the TCRalpha cDNA and the TCRbeta cDNA were taken through two nested PCRs, lasting about 15 and 9 cycles. TCRdb derives one entry per CDR3 protein from the 5' RACE reads, leaving out DNA. Its clone listing holds about 160,000 distinct CDR3 sequences. The CDR3 totals 16 residues. Germline-derived CDR1 and CDR2 are MNHEY and SMNVEV (reference sequence). Whole-blood total RNA was extracted without T cell sorting. Study findings and constraints: Healthy co-twins, by inverse Simpson, had higher TCRbeta diversity than their siblings with IBD.

The gene calls are TRBV27 and TRBJ1-2; TCRdb's D call of TRBD1 is untestable without DNA. The TCR was taken from a human donor with ulcerative colitis or Crohn's disease, or a healthy co-twin of an affected twin (not recorded which). The sample was blood. The CDR3: CASSFWTGGESYGYTF.